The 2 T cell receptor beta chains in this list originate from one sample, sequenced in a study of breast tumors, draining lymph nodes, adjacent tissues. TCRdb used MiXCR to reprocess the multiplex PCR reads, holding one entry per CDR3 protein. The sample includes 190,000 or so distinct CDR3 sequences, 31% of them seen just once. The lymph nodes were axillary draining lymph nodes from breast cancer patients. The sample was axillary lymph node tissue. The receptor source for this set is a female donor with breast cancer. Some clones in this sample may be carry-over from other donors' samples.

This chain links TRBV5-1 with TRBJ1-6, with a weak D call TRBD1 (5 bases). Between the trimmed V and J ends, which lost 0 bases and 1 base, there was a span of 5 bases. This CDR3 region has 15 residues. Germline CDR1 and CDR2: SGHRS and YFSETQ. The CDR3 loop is CASSLAGSYNSPLHF. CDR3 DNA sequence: TGCGCCAGCAGCTTGGCAGGGTCCTATAATTCACCCCTCCACTTT.

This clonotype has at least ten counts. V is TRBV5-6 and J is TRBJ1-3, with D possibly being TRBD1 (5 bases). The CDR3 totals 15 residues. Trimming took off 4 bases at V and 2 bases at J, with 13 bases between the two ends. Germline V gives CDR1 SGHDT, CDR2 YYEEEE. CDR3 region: CASSPGWGAGNTIYF. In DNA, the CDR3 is TGTGCCAGCAGCCCAGGGTGGGGAGCTGGAAACACCATATATTTT. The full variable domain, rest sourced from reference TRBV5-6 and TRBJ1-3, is DAGVTQSPTHLIKTRGQQVTLRCSPKSGHDTVSWYQQALGQGPQFIFQYYEEEERQRGNFPDRFSGHQFPNYSSELNVNALLLGDSALYLCASSPGWGAGNTIYFGEGSWLTVV.